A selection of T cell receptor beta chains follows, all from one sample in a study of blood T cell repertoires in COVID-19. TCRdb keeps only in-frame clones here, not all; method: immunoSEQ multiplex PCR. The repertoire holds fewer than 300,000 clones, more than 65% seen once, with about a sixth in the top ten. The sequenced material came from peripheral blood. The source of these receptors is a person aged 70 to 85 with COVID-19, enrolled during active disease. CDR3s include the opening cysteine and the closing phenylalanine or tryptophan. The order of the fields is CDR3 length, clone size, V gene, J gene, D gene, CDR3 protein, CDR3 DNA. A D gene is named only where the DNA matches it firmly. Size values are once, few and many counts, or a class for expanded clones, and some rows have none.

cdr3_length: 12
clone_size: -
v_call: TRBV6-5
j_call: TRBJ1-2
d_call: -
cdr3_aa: CASSRIQGGYTF
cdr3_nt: TGTGCCAGCAGCCGGATCCAGGGGGGCTACACCTTC

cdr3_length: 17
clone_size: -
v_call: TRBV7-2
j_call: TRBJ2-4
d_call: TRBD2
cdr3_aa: CASSPSRGTKAKNIQYF
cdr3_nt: TGTGCCAGCAGCCCCTCCCGGGGGACTAAGGCCAAAAACATTCAGTACTTC

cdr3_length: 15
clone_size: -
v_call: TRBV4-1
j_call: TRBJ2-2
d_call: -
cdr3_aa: CASSLGEGNTGELFF
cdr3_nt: TGCGCCAGCAGCCTAGGAGAGGGAAACACCGGGGAGCTGTTTTTT

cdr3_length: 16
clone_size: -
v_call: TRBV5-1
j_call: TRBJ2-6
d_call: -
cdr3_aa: CASSLGPSSGANVLTF
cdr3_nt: TGCGCCAGCAGCTTGGGTCCATCCTCTGGGGCCAACGTCCTGACTTTC

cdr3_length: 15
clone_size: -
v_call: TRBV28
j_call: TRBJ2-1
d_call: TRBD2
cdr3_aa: CASSPPGLDYNEQFF
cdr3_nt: TGTGCCAGCAGTCCGCCGGGACTAGACTACAATGAGCAGTTCTTC

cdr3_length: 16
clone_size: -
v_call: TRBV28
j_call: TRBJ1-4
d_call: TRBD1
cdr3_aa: CASKAASTGIDEKLFF
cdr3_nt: TGTGCCAGCAAAGCCGCCTCGACAGGGATCGATGAAAAACTGTTTTTT

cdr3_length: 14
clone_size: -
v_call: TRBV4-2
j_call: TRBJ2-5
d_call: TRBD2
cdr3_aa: CASSPRLAEETQYF
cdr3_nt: TGTGCCAGCAGCCCCAGACTAGCAGAAGAGACCCAGTACTTC

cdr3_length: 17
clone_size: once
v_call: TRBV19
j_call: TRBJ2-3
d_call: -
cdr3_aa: CASSRGVSGSPTDTQYF
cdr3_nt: TGTGCCAGTAGTAGAGGCGTCTCTGGGTCACCCACAGATACGCAGTATTTT

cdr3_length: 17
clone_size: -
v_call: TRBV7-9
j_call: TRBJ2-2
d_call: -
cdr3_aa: CASPPPVQGSNTGELFF
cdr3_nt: TGTGCCAGCCCTCCCCCGGTGCAGGGCTCGAACACCGGGGAGCTGTTTTTT

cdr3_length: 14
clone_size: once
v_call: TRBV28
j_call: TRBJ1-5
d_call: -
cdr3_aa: CASWGPTSNQPQHF
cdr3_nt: TGTGCCAGTTGGGGGCCTACTAGCAATCAGCCCCAGCATTTT

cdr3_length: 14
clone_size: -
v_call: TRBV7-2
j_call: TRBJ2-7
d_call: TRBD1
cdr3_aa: CASSTNTGGYEQYF
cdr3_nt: TGTGCCAGCAGCACCAATACAGGGGGCTACGAGCAGTACTTC

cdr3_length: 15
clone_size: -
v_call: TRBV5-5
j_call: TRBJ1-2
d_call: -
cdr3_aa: CASSLAHAGGSGYTF
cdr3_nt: TGTGCCAGCAGCTTGGCCCATGCGGGGGGCTCTGGCTACACCTTC

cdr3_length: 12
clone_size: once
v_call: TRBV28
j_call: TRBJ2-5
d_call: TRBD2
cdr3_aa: CASGTSLETQYF
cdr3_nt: TGTGCCAGCGGGACTAGCCTGGAGACCCAGTACTTC

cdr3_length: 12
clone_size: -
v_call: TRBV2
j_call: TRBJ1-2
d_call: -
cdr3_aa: CASVDRNYGYTF
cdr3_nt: TGTGCCAGCGTAGACAGAAACTATGGCTACACCTTC

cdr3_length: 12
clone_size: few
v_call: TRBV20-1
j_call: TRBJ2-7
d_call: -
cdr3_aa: CSASQQEVEQYF
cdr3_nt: TGCAGTGCTAGTCAACAGGAAGTCGAGCAGTACTTC

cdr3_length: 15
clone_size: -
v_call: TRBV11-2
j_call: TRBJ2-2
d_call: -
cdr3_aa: CASSLLVGEAGELFF
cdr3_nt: TGTGCCAGCAGCTTATTAGTGGGTGAGGCCGGGGAGCTGTTTTTT

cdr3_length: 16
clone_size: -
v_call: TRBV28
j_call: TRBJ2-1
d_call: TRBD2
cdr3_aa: CASSRSSGRAYNEQFF
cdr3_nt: TGTGCCAGCAGCCGCTCTAGCGGGAGGGCGTACAATGAGCAGTTCTTC

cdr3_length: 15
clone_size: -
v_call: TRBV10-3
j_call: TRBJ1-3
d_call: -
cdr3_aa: CAISESTGRANTIYF
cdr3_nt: TGTGCCATCAGTGAGTCGACTGGCAGGGCGAACACCATATATTTT

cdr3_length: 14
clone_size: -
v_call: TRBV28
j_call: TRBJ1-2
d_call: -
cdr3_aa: CASSSGAANYGYTF
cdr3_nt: TGTGCCAGCAGTTCAGGGGCAGCTAACTATGGCTACACCTTC

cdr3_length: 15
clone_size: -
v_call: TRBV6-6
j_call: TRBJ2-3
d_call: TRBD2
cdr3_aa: CASRTSGISTDTQYF
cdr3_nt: TGTGCCAGCAGGACGAGCGGGATTAGCACAGATACGCAGTATTTT

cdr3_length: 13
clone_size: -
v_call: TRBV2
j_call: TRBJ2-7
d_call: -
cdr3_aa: CASRDTARYEQYF
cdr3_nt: TGTGCCAGCAGGGACACGGCCCGATACGAGCAGTACTTC

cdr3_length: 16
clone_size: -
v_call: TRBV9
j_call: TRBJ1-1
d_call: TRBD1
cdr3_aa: CASSEGQGATSRKAFF
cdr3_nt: TGTGCCAGCAGCGAGGGACAGGGGGCTACGTCTCGAAAAGCTTTCTTT

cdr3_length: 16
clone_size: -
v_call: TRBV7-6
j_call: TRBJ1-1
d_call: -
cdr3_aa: CASSREPYSGQMSAFF
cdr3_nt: TGTGCCAGCAGCCGGGAACCTTATTCGGGACAAATGTCAGCTTTCTTT

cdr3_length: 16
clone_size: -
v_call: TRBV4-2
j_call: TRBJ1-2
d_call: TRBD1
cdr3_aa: CASSQGGTGANYGYTF
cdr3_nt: TGTGCCAGCAGCCAAGGGGGGACAGGGGCTAACTATGGCTACACCTTC

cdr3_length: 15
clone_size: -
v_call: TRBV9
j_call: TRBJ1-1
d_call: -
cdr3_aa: CASSVVDLQGSEAFF
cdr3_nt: TGTGCCAGCAGCGTAGTTGACCTCCAGGGATCTGAAGCTTTCTTT

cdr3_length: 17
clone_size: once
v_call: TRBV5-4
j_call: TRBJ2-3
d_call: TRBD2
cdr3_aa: CASSRPLGLAGTDTQYF
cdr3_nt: TGTGCCAGCAGCCGGCCCTTGGGACTAGCGGGGACAGATACGCAGTATTTT

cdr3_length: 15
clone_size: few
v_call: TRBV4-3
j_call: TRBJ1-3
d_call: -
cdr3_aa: CASSSGPGSGNTIYF
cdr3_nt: TGCGCCAGCAGCTCCGGCCCAGGCTCTGGAAACACCATATATTTT

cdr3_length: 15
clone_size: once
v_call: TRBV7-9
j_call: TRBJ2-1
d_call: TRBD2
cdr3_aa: CASSFSPGGRNEQFF
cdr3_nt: TGTGCCAGCAGCTTCAGCCCGGGGGGGCGGAATGAGCAGTTCTTC